The 28 T cell receptor beta chains in this list originate from one sample, sequenced in a study of cytomegalovirus exposure and HLA in healthy donors. The PCR ran on 60 Vbeta and 13 Jbeta primers. Produced via immunoSEQ multiplex PCR; TCRdb's table is partial and in-frame only. The table has 55,000 to 80,000 clones, roughly four fifths seen once. Sequenced input: PBMCs. These receptors originate from a woman aged 25 to 39 in good health and CMV-seropositive.

This clone has a single count. The chain couples TRBV29-1 to TRBJ2-1; TRBD2 aligns across 8 bases. Germline loops: CDR1 SQVTM, CDR2 ANQGSEA. Losses at the gene ends were 6 bases for V and 0 bases for J; bases not matched to a gene: 10. The CDR3 length is 16 residues. The CDR3 region is CSVVGLATRSYNEQFF. DNA for the CDR3: TGCAGCGTCGTAGGACTAGCAACTCGCTCCTACAATGAGCAGTTCTTC.

Details on this clone: The same CDR3 also results from other DNA sequences found in this sample. V is TRBV28 and J is TRBJ1-1, with 7 bases matching TRBD1. Germline CDR1 reads MDHEN; CDR2 reads SYDVKM. The CDR3 spans 14 residues. Unmatched junction bases numbered 3, after V lost 2 bases and J lost 3 bases. The CDR3 DNA reads TGTGCCAGCAGTTTAAGGACAGGTTACACTGAAGCTTTCTTT. Its translation: CASSLRTGYTEAFF.

The sample holds a few counts of this clone. This chain links TRBV30 with TRBJ2-7, with D possibly being TRBD1 (6 bases). Trimming left V 1 base short and J 3 bases short, with 7 bases between. CDR1 GTSNPN and CDR2 SVGIG come from the germline V gene (reference sequence). The CDR3 loop spans 12 amino acids. The DNA of the CDR3 is TGTGCCTGGAGTGGGACAGACTACGAGCAGTACTTC. Protein product: CAWSGTDYEQYF.

This chain's CDR3 is CASSLDETYGYTF. In nucleotides, the CDR3 is TGCGCCAGCAGCTTGGACGAGACATATGGCTACACCTTC. V is TRBV5-1 and J is TRBJ1-2; D unresolved. V was shortened by 0 bases and J by 5 bases, with 8 bases between the two germline ends. Germline loops: CDR1 SGHRS, CDR2 YFSETQ. The CDR3 sequence is 13 residues long. Supplemented by reference TRBV5-1 and TRBJ1-2, the full variable domain reads KAGVTQTPRYLIKTRGQQVTLSCSPISGHRSVSWYQQTPGQGLQFLFEYFSETQRNKGNFPGRFSGRQFSNSRSEMNVSTLELGDSALYLCASSLDETYGYTFGSGTRLTVV.

The V and J genes are TRBV30 and TRBJ2-5, with D maybe TRBD1 (5 bases). The V end lost 1 base, the J end lost 2 bases, and 14 bases lay between the germline ends. Germline V gene data show CDR1 as GTSNPN and CDR2 as SVGIG (reference sequence). This CDR3 comprises 15 residues. The CDR3 spells CAWSEGHWSQETQYF. CDR3 in DNA: TGTGCCTGGAGTGAGGGGCACTGGTCGCAAGAGACCCAGTACTTC.

The J gene is TRBJ2-7, the V gene TRBV4-3; possibly TRBD2 for D (6 bases). The V gene lost 0 bases and the J gene lost 3 bases, with 9 bases spanning the gap. Germline lookup yields CDR1 LGHNA and CDR2 YSLEER. CDR3 length: 14 residues. CDR3 sequence: CASSQEGGIYEQYF. In DNA, the CDR3 is TGCGCCAGCAGCCAAGAAGGCGGGATCTACGAGCAGTACTTC.

In its sample, this clone was seen a few times. The gene calls are TRBV29-1 and TRBJ2-1; 11 nucleotides align to TRBD2. The J segment lost 5 bases and the V segment lost 6 bases, leaving 18 bases of the junction unmatched. The length of the CDR3 is 18 residues. CDR1 and CDR2 (germline): SQVTM, ANQGSEA. CDR3 DNA sequence: TGCAGCGTGGGGTCCCAAAGATGGGGACTAGCGGAAAACAATGAGCAGTTCTTC. Protein sequence: CSVGSQRWGLAENNEQFF.

The J gene is TRBJ1-5, the V gene TRBV4-1; maybe TRBD1 (6 bases). The V end was cut by 0 bases, the J end by 11 bases, with 14 bases between. Germline values: CDR1 MGHRA, CDR2 YSYEKL. This CDR3 spans 14 amino acids. For the CDR3, the DNA is TGCGCCAGCAGCCAAGAGGCGCAGGGGAGAGCCCAGCATTTT. This encodes CASSQEAQGRAQHF.

The chain carries TRBV30 and TRBJ2-5; 7 nucleotides match TRBD1. This CDR3 contains 16 residues. V shed 0 bases, J shed 1 base, and the junction held 8 bases outside the gene matches. Looked up from germline, CDR1 is GTSNPN and CDR2 is SVGIG (reference sequence). CDR3: CAWSVIGTAVQETQYF. Written as DNA, the CDR3 is TGTGCCTGGAGTGTTATCGGGACAGCTGTCCAAGAGACCCAGTACTTC. Filled out from reference TRBV30 and TRBJ2-5, the complete variable domain reads SQTIHQWPATLVQPVGSPLSLECTVEGTSNPNLYWYRQAAGRGLQLLFYSVGIGQISSEVPQNLSASRPQDRQFILSSKKLLLSDSGFYLCAWSVIGTAVQETQYFGPGTRLLVL.

This sequence joins TRBV7-8 and TRBJ1-5; D call uncertain. The germline V gene has CDR1 SGHVS and CDR2 FQNEAQ. Trimming removed 5 bases from V and 2 bases from J, with 16 bases in between. CDR3 size: 16 residues. CDR3 bases: TGTGCCAGCAGCCTCCTTTCGGGAGGCGGCAATCAGCCCCAGCATTTT. Translation gives CASSLLSGGGNQPQHF.

This clone turned up a few times. The gene calls are TRBV5-6 and TRBJ2-1; the D gene is possibly TRBD2 (6 bases). V lost 4 bases and J 7 bases, leaving 21 bases between the germline ends. Germline V gives CDR1 SGHDT, CDR2 YYEEEE. The CDR3 has 16 residues. The CDR3 is CASSAESFPEGNEQFF. CDR3 in DNA: TGTGCCAGCAGCGCCGAATCGTTCCCGGAGGGTAATGAGCAGTTCTTC. Full variable domain (rest looked up from reference TRBV5-6 and TRBJ2-1): DAGVTQSPTHLIKTRGQQVTLRCSPKSGHDTVSWYQQALGQGPQFIFQYYEEEERQRGNFPDRFSGHQFPNYSSELNVNALLLGDSALYLCASSAESFPEGNEQFFGPGTRLTVL.

The chain has TRBV6-5 and TRBJ1-2; 8 bases fit TRBD1. Germline CDR1 and CDR2: MNHEY and SVGAGI. V lost 2 bases, J lost 7 bases, and 12 bases stayed unmatched. The CDR3 totals 16 residues. The CDR3 DNA reads TGTGCCAGCAGTTACGAGGGACGGACAGGGTCCAGTGGCTACACCTTC. Protein sequence: CASSYEGRTGSSGYTF.

This clone came up once. This chain uses TRBV15 with TRBJ2-5, with D possibly being TRBD1 (5 bases). Per germline, CDR1 LNHNV and CDR2 YYDKDF (reference sequence). Trimming removed 1 base at V and 3 bases at J, with 9 bases between. The CDR3 is 14 amino acids. CDR3 in amino acids: CATSRGEGEETQYF. As DNA, the CDR3 is TGTGCCACCAGCAGAGGGGAAGGGGAAGAGACCCAGTACTTC.

This chain joins TRBV9 and TRBJ2-1; 7 bases map to TRBD1. Germline CDR1 and CDR2: SGDLS and YYNGEE. V dropped 3 bases and J dropped 0; count of bases not matched to a gene: 3. The CDR3 runs 15 residues. The CDR3, as DNA: TGTGCCAGCAGCGGGGACAGCAGCTCCTACAATGAGCAGTTCTTC. As protein: CASSGDSSSYNEQFF.

The chain carries TRBV2 and TRBJ1-5, with D tentatively TRBD1 (6 bases). Germline loops: CDR1 SNHLY, CDR2 FYNNEI. The CDR3 is 16 amino acids. V gave up 4 bases and J gave up 2 bases, with 15 bases separating them. CDR3 nucleotides: TGTGCCAGCAGTGGGGTGGGGGGGCAAGGCAATCAGCCCCAGCATTTT. Protein: CASSGVGGQGNQPQHF.

This clone has only a few counts. The CDR3 reads CASSFVNTGELFF. The CDR3 bases are TGTGCCAGCAGCTTCGTGAACACCGGGGAGCTGTTTTTT. This chain uses TRBV6-5 with TRBJ2-2, with D hard to call. Trimming left V 6 bases short and J 1 base short, with 6 bases between. The CDR3 extends over 13 amino acids. Germline loops: CDR1 MNHEY, CDR2 SVGAGI.

The V call is TRBV10-3, the J call TRBJ2-1; 13 bases fit TRBD2. The V and J ends lost 0 bases and 6 bases, in that order; junction bases with no gene match: 2. Germline CDR1 ENHRY, CDR2 SYGVKD. This CDR3 has 16 residues. The CDR3 region is CAISESGTSGVNEQFF. The CDR3 region has the DNA TGTGCCATCAGTGAGTCCGGGACTAGCGGGGTCAATGAGCAGTTCTTC.

Written as DNA, the CDR3 is TGTGCCAGCAGCCCCGATGGGACTAGCGGGAATTACGAGCAGTACTTC. Residues: CASSPDGTSGNYEQYF. This rearrangement joins TRBV7-2 to TRBJ2-7, with 13 bases that match TRBD2. With 5 bases clipped from V and 4 bases from J, the junction kept 8 bases outside the gene matches. Germline assignment: CDR1 SGHTA and CDR2 FQGNSA. The CDR3 sequence is 16 residues long.

V is TRBV30 and J is TRBJ1-3; unclear D gene. Germline CDR1 and CDR2: GTSNPN and SVGIG (reference sequence). This CDR3 contains 14 residues. The V gene lost 3 bases and the J gene lost 0 bases, with 9 bases spanning the gap. The CDR3 bases are TGTGCCTGGAGAGCGACTGGCTCTGGAAACACCATATATTTT. Translation gives CAWRATGSGNTIYF.

The V call is TRBV25-1, the J call TRBJ1-1; the D is unclear. V lost 4 bases and J 0 bases, leaving 9 bases between the germline ends. Germline values: CDR1 MGHDK, CDR2 SYGVNS. The CDR3 has 14 residues. CDR3 DNA: TGTGCCAGCAGTGCCGATCGGGTGAACACTGAAGCTTTCTTT. Encoded protein: CASSADRVNTEAFF.

J is TRBJ2-1 and V is TRBV7-9; 7 bases are a match to TRBD2. CDR3 length: 16 residues. Germline V lookup: CDR1 SEHNR, CDR2 FQNEAQ (reference sequence). Trimming removed 4 bases from V and 0 bases from J; junction bases left unmatched: 6. In DNA form, the CDR3 reads TGTGCCAGCAGCTCCGGGAGGATAGGCTCCTACAATGAGCAGTTCTTC. It is translated as CASSSGRIGSYNEQFF.

The chain links TRBV7-9 to TRBJ1-4, with a possible D match to TRBD1 (6 bases). This CDR3 has 13 residues. Between the trimmed V and J ends, which lost 9 bases and 8 bases, there was a span of 16 bases. CDR1 SEHNR and CDR2 FQNEAQ come from the germline V gene (reference sequence). The CDR3: CASSRGFKEKLFF. In nucleotides, the CDR3 is TGTGCCAGTAGCAGGGGCTTTAAGGAAAAACTGTTTTTT.

The V and J genes are TRBV19 and TRBJ1-5; 7 bases line up with TRBD1. V lost 4 bases and J lost 0; bases outside the gene matches: 3. Looked up from germline, CDR1 is LNHDA and CDR2 is SQIVND (reference sequence). This CDR3 has 15 residues. In DNA form, the CDR3 reads TGTGCCAGTAGTAGGACAGGTTATAGCAATCAGCCCCAGCATTTT. Residues: CASSRTGYSNQPQHF.

The DNA of the CDR3 is TGTGCCAGCTCACCACCCGAGAGGGAGCAGTTCTTC. Translation: CASSPPEREQFF. V gene TRBV18 combines with J gene TRBJ2-1; D is unresolved. The CDR3 sequence is 12 residues long. V dropped 0 bases and J dropped 10 bases, with 7 bases sitting between them. Germline CDR1 and CDR2: KGHSH and LQKENI.

The rearrangement uses TRBV2 and TRBJ2-3; the D gene is possibly TRBD2 (6 bases). Per germline, CDR1 SNHLY and CDR2 FYNNEI. V was cut by 7 bases and J by 4 bases, with 12 bases left in between. The CDR3 has 13 amino acids. CDR3 nucleotides: TGTGCCAGCAATCGGGGGATGTCAGATACGCAGTATTTT. Its translation: CASNRGMSDTQYF.

The chain carries TRBV10-2 and TRBJ1-2; tentative D call: TRBD1 (5 bases). This CDR3 region has 15 residues. V lost 4 bases, J lost 2 bases, and 14 bases lay in between. Germline CDR1 reads WSHSY; CDR2 reads SAAADI. CDR3 sequence reads: CASSGPNRRNYGYTF. Here the CDR3 DNA reads TGCGCCAGCAGTGGTCCGAACAGGAGAAACTATGGCTACACCTTC.

V usage is TRBV7-3 and J usage is TRBJ1-2, with 7 positions matching TRBD1. The CDR3 has 13 amino acids. Germline V CDR1 and CDR2: SGHTA, FQGTGA. The junction had 2 bases not matched to a gene; V was cut back by 5 bases and J by 2 bases. CDR3 DNA: TGTGCCAGCAGCGCGGGACAGAACTATGGCTACACCTTC. This encodes CASSAGQNYGYTF.

The V call is TRBV7-8, the J call TRBJ1-2; D is undetermined. The CDR3 runs to 14 residues. V was cut by 0 bases and J by 0 bases, with 5 bases left in between. Germline CDR1 and CDR2: SGHVS and FQNEAQ. CDR3 in amino acids: CASSLAPTNYGYTF. CDR3 sequence (DNA): TGTGCCAGCAGCTTAGCCCCCACTAACTATGGCTACACCTTC.